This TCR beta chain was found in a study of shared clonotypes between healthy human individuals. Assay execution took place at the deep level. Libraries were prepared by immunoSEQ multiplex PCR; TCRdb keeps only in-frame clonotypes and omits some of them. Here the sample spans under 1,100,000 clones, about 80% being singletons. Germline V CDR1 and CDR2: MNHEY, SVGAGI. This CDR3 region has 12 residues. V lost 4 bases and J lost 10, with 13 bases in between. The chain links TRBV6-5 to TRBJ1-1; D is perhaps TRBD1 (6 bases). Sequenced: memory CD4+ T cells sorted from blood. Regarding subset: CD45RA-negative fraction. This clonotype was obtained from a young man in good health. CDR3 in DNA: TGTGCCAGCAGTTCACCAGACAGGCGAGCTTTCTTT. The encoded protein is CASSSPDRRAFF.